What follows are 5 T cell receptor beta chains derived from one specimen sequenced in a study of glioma-infiltrating T cells. Using RNA template, CDR3s of TCR alpha and beta were amplified with iRepertoire arm-PCR. TCRdb fed the multiplex PCR reads into MiXCR, producing one record per CDR3 protein. The profile shows more than 350,000 distinct CDR3 sequences, roughly 41% of them singletons. The sequencing sample was made of glioma tissue, nonneoplastic brain tissue, or PBMCs (not recorded which). These receptors were obtained from a human donor with low-grade glioma or glioblastoma, undergoing nonglioma brain surgery, or in good health (not recorded which).

There are many counts of this clonotype. CDR3 coding DNA: TGCAGTGCCTTCGATAGGGAAGGCTATGGCTACACCTTC. Encoded protein: CSAFDREGYGYTF. V usage is TRBV20-1 and J usage is TRBJ1-2; no firm D call. The ends were cut back, 6 bases at V and 4 bases at J, with 15 bases in the middle. CDR1 is DFQATT, CDR2 SNEGSKA, per germline (reference sequence). The CDR3 has 13 residues.

This rearrangement joins TRBV7-3 to TRBJ2-3; 8 positions match TRBD2. Looked up from germline, CDR1 is SGHTA and CDR2 is FQGTGA. There are 15 residues in the CDR3. V trimming: 6 bases; J trimming: 4 bases; junction bases outside the gene matches: 9. CDR3: CASSYGASGSDTQYF. The CDR3 DNA follows: TGTGCCAGCAGTTACGGGGCTAGCGGGTCAGATACGCAGTATTTT.

This sequence joins TRBV5-4 and TRBJ1-2; a possible D gene is TRBD1 (6 bases). V was cut by 2 bases and J by 5 bases, with 13 bases left in between. The CDR3 covers 14 residues. The germline V gene encodes CDR1 SGHNT and CDR2 YYREEE (reference sequence). The CDR3 sequence is CASSFKAGVYGYTF. CDR3 coding DNA: TGTGCCAGCAGCTTTAAGGCAGGGGTATATGGCTACACCTTC.

The table lists this clonotype with a few counts. The CDR3 sequence is CASKLSFGGDTQYF. For the CDR3, the DNA is TGCGCCAGCAAGCTCAGCTTTGGAGGAGATACGCAGTATTTT. V and J are TRBV4-3 and TRBJ2-3; a weak D match, TRBD2 (5 bases). The germline gives CDR1 LGHNA, CDR2 YSLEER. V was cut by 7 bases and J by 5 bases, with 16 bases left in between. CDR3 length equals 14 residues.

At least ten counts were recorded for this clonotype. The chain links TRBV6-2 or TRBV6-3 to TRBJ1-2; D is uncertain. This CDR3 comprises 13 residues. Germline V gene lookup returns CDR1 MNHEY and CDR2 SVGEGT. Between the trimmed V and J ends, which lost 2 bases and 7 bases, there was a span of 11 bases. This chain's CDR3 is CASSYQSERGYTF. CDR3 sequence (DNA): TGTGCCAGCAGTTACCAGTCAGAACGTGGCTACACCTTC.